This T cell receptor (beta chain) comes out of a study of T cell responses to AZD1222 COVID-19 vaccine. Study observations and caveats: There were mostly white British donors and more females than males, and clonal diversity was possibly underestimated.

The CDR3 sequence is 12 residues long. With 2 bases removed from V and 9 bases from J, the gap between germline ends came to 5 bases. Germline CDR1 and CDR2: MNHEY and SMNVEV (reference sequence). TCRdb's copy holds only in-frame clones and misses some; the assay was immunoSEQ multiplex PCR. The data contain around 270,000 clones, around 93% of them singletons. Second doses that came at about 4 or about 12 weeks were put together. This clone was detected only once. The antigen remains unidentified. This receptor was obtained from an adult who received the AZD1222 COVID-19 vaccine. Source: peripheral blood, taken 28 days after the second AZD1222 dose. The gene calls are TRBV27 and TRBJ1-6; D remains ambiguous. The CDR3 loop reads CASSLRGSPLHF. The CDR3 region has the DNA TGTGCCAGCAGTTTACGGGGTTCACCCCTCCACTTT.